This TCR beta chain was identified in a study of control samples from healthy donors and cancer patients. The germline V gene has CDR1 SQVTM and CDR2 ANQGSEA. CDR3 length equals 14 residues. Trimming at V came to 6 bases and at J to 3 bases, leaving 6 bases not matched to a gene. Sequencing used immunoSEQ multiplex PCR; TCRdb keeps in-frame clones, though not all of them. The table shows tens of thousands of clones, with nearly 90% occurring only once. Sequences were obtained from blood. J is TRBJ1-2 and V is TRBV29-1, with 11 bases lining up with TRBD1. The clonotype comes from a man aged 50 to 60 in good health. CDR3 protein: CSVDPGQGDYGYTF. CDR3 sequence (DNA): TGCAGCGTGGATCCGGGACAGGGGGACTATGGCTACACCTTC.